A single sample gave rise to the 23 T cell receptor beta chains below, sequenced in a study of beta chain features in type 1 diabetes (dated by TCRdb to 2016 to 2019). These receptors are not linked to any known antigen. Results and caveats for the whole study, not just this receptor: A moderate but significant shortening of TCRB CDR3 length was observed in type 1 diabetes patients in all four CD4+ subsets.

The library relied on the immunoSEQ multiplex PCR assay. The High Capacity cDNA Reverse Transcription Kit was used to reverse transcribe all of the isolated RNA, meaning that expressed TCRB transcripts were what got sequenced. TCRdb holds this immuneACCESS table with in-frame rearrangements only. Some clones are missing; in checked studies, unresolved V genes explain under half, and the rest has no known cause. Here the sample has about 640,000 clones; under 15% occur a single time. Roughly 0.12% of the sample is taken by the ten largest. Sequencing used naive CD4+ T cells from blood. The sample's cell subset or site label is to be understood as: true naive CD4+ T cells. The source is a man in his thirties or forties with type 1 diabetes.

This clone was counted a few times. The rearrangement joins TRBV6-1 to TRBJ2-5; TRBD2 aligns across 8 bases. Germline loops: CDR1 MNHNS, CDR2 SASEGT. V dropped 8 bases and J dropped 1; count of bases not matched to a gene: 6. CDR3 length equals 14 residues. The CDR3 coding sequence is TGTGCCAGCGCCCCGGGAGGGTTCCAAGAGACCCAGTACTTC. This sequence encodes CASAPGGFQETQYF.

This clone was recorded a few times. This chain connects TRBV10-3 to TRBJ2-5, with D possibly being TRBD2 (6 bases). This CDR3 spans 12 amino acids. Deletions cut 7 bases from V and 3 bases from J, with 9 bases between. Germline V lookup: CDR1 ENHRY, CDR2 SYGVKD. CDR3 sequence (DNA): TGTGCCATCATGGGCGGGGAAGAGACCCAGTACTTC. Translated: CAIMGGEETQYF.

This chain connects TRBV7-2 to TRBJ1-2; D uncertain. Germline CDR1 reads SGHTA; CDR2 reads FQGNSA. The CDR3 consists of 16 residues. V lost 0 bases and J 3 bases, leaving 14 bases between the germline ends. The CDR3 DNA reads as TGTGCCAGCAGCTTAGCGCTCCGGGATATAGACTATGGCTACACCTTC. It codes for CASSLALRDIDYGYTF.

The rearrangement links TRBV27 to TRBJ2-7; TRBD2 agrees at 8 bases. The germline V gene has CDR1 MNHEY and CDR2 SMNVEV (reference sequence). The CDR3 is 15 amino acids. V gave up 6 bases and J gave up 0 bases; unmatched junction bases: 7. The CDR3 DNA reads as TGTGCCAGCAGGATTAGCGGGGTTAGCTCCTACGAGCAGTACTTC. Residues: CASRISGVSSYEQYF.

This sequence joins TRBV4-3 and TRBJ1-2; a possible D gene is TRBD1 (6 bases). Germline assignment: CDR1 LGHNA and CDR2 YSLEER. The CDR3 loop spans 17 amino acids. Trimming removed 0 bases at V and 2 bases at J, with 16 bases between. The CDR3 spells CASSQETHRGANYGYTF. For the CDR3, the DNA is TGCGCCAGCAGCCAAGAGACCCACCGGGGGGCCAACTATGGCTACACCTTC.

This clone was recorded a few times. The chain links TRBV21-1 to TRBJ1-2; the listed D gene, TRBD1, was not tested against the DNA. TRBV21-1 is annotated as a pseudogene. The CDR3 totals 16 residues. The CDR3 bases are TGTGCCAGCAGTCCTCGGGACATCCCGTCCTGGGATGGCTACACCTTC. Translation gives CASSPRDIPSWDGYTF.

This clone was observed a few times. A junction boundary mismatches the germline segment, possibly from a read error. The rearrangement uses TRBV7-2 and TRBJ2-3, with 9 bases aligning to TRBD1. CDR1 SGHTA and CDR2 FQGNSA come from the germline V gene. This CDR3 has 15 amino acids. DNA for the CDR3: TGTGCCAGTAGCTCGACAGGGGGAAGTACAGATACGCAGTATTTT. Its translation: CASSSTGGSTDTQYF.

The chain joins TRBV6-5 to TRBJ1-1; 7 nucleotides align to TRBD1. Germline assignment: CDR1 MNHEY and CDR2 SVGAGI. CDR3 length: 15 amino acids. The V segment lost 0 bases and the J segment 5 bases; nucleotides outside the gene matches: 6. This CDR3 reads CASSYSREQGTEAFF. As DNA, the CDR3 is TGTGCCAGCAGTTACTCGCGGGAACAGGGGACTGAAGCTTTCTTT.

This clone was picked up a small number of times. The chain joins TRBV19 to TRBJ1-6; D is uncertain. The CDR3 consists of 12 residues. The germline V and J ends were trimmed by 5 bases and 9 bases, with 8 bases remaining between them. Germline loops: CDR1 LNHDA, CDR2 SQIVND (reference sequence). The CDR3, as DNA: TGTGCCAGTAGTGGACTCGGTTCACCCCTCCACTTT. Its protein is CASSGLGSPLHF. The complete variable domain, with remaining parts taken from reference TRBV19 and TRBJ1-6, reads DGGITQSPKYLFRKEGQNVTLSCEQNLNHDAMYWYRQDPGQGLRLIYYSQIVNDFQKGDIAEGYSVSREKKESFPLTVTSAQKNPTAFYLCASSGLGSPLHFGNGTRLTVT.

This clone was observed a few times. This chain connects TRBV2 to TRBJ1-6; D is possibly TRBD1 (5 bases). V lost 5 bases and J 7 bases, leaving 12 bases between the germline ends. Germline CDR1 and CDR2: SNHLY and FYNNEI. This CDR3 has 14 residues. The DNA of the CDR3 is TGTGCCAGCAGTTTCATTCACAGGAATTCACCCCTCCACTTT. Translating it yields CASSFIHRNSPLHF.

Only a few counts were recorded for this clone. CDR3 region: CASSLLSPDTQYF. For the CDR3, the DNA is TGTGCCAGCAGCTTATTATCCCCGGATACGCAGTATTTT. The V and J genes are TRBV7-9 and TRBJ2-3; D is uncertain. The CDR3 extends over 13 amino acids. The ends were cut back, 2 bases at V and 6 bases at J, with 9 bases in the middle. Germline V gene sequence: CDR1 SEHNR, CDR2 FQNEAQ (reference sequence). The whole variable domain, remainder taken from reference TRBV7-9 and TRBJ2-3, is DTGVSQNPRHKITKRGQNVTFRCDPISEHNRLYWYRQTLGQGPEFLTYFQNEAQLEKSRLLSDRFSAERPKGSFSTLEIQRTEQGDSAMYLCASSLLSPDTQYFGPGTRLTVL.

The rearrangement uses TRBV14 and TRBJ1-1; no clear D gene. The ends were cut back, 0 bases at V and 6 bases at J, with 8 bases in the middle. Germline loops: CDR1 SGHDN, CDR2 FVKESK. CDR3 length: 13 amino acids. The CDR3 DNA sequence: TGTGCCAGCAGCCAAGACTATGTATCTGAAGCTTTCTTT. Protein: CASSQDYVSEAFF. The whole variable domain, remainder taken from reference TRBV14 and TRBJ1-1, is EAGVTQFPSHSVIEKGQTVTLRCDPISGHDNLYWYRRVMGKEIKFLLHFVKESKQDESGMPNNRFLAERTGGTYSTLKVQPAELEDSGVYFCASSQDYVSEAFFGQGTRLTVV.

The J gene is TRBJ2-1, the V gene TRBV6-1; D remains unclear. This CDR3 has 12 residues. V lost 4 bases and J lost 8, with 9 bases in between. Germline V gene sequence: CDR1 MNHNS, CDR2 SASEGT. The CDR3 reads CASSVSVYEQFF. The CDR3 DNA reads as TGTGCCAGCAGTGTCAGTGTGTATGAGCAGTTCTTC.

The V and J genes are TRBV11-2 and TRBJ2-5, with TRBD2 identical over 9 bases. The V gene's germline CDR1 is SGHAT and CDR2 FQNNGV. With V trimmed by 1 base and J by 4 bases, 13 bases remained unmatched. This CDR3 has 18 residues. The CDR3 reads CASSLVDGAGGSLETQYF. The CDR3 nucleotides read TGTGCCAGCAGCTTAGTCGACGGAGCGGGGGGTTCTTTAGAGACCCAGTACTTC.

The rearrangement uses TRBV5-4 and TRBJ1-2; D perhaps matches TRBD1 (5 bases). The germline V and J ends were trimmed by 4 bases and 0 bases, with 13 bases remaining between them. CDR1 is SGHNT and CDR2 is YYREEE in the germline V gene (reference sequence). The CDR3 consists of 15 residues. CDR3 DNA sequence: TGTGCCAGCAGCACCGGGACGACGACTAACTATGGCTACACCTTC. Translated: CASSTGTTTNYGYTF.

This clone was recorded a few times. Distinct nucleotide sequences in the sample also encode this CDR3. The gene calls are TRBV29-1 and TRBJ2-5, with D perhaps TRBD1 or TRBD2 (6 bases each). Germline V gives CDR1 SQVTM, CDR2 ANQGSEA. Trimming left V 6 bases short and J 1 base short, with 15 bases between. The CDR3 contains 14 residues. CDR3 sequence reads: CSVGGTRLQETQYF. In DNA form, the CDR3 reads TGCAGCGTGGGGGGCACTAGACTCCAAGAGACCCAGTACTTC.

V gene TRBV29-1 combines with J gene TRBJ2-5; the match to TRBD2 covers 15 bases. CDR3 length: 15 amino acids. The trim removed 5 bases at V and 5 bases at J, leaving 6 bases unmatched. In germline, CDR1 is SQVTM, CDR2 ANQGSEA. The CDR3 nucleotides read TGCAGCGTTCAACGGACTAGCGGGGGGGCGGAGACCCAGTACTTC. It is translated as CSVQRTSGGAETQYF.

The chain couples TRBV29-1 to TRBJ1-1; D call uncertain. Germline V gives CDR1 SQVTM, CDR2 ANQGSEA. The V end was cut by 4 bases, the J end by 2 bases, with 11 bases between. This CDR3 spans 13 amino acids. The DNA for the CDR3 is TGCAGCGTTGCGGGGAGGAGTAACACTGAAGCTTTCTTT. This sequence encodes CSVAGRSNTEAFF.

There are a few counts of this clone. CDR3 bases: TGTGCCAGCAGCTCAAGATTAGGGGACAGGACGACAGATACGCAGTATTTT. The encoded protein is CASSSRLGDRTTDTQYF. The rearrangement links TRBV14 to TRBJ2-3, with 8 bases that match TRBD1. The CDR3 has 17 residues. Germline CDR1 reads SGHDN; CDR2 reads FVKESK. Unmatched junction bases numbered 13, after V lost 5 bases and J lost 3 bases.

This clone came up a few times. The chain uses TRBV29-1 and TRBJ1-1; possible D gene TRBD1, 5 bases. Trimming pared 6 bases from V and 1 base from J, leaving 15 bases between. The CDR3 sequence is 14 residues long. In germline, CDR1 is SQVTM, CDR2 ANQGSEA. CDR3 in DNA: TGCAGCGTCGCCCTGGGACGGGCGAACACTGAAGCTTTCTTT. This gives the protein CSVALGRANTEAFF.

This clone was counted a few times. The chain has TRBV18 and TRBJ2-6, with D possibly being TRBD1 (7 bases). CDR1 and CDR2 (germline): KGHSH, LQKENI. The CDR3 spans 18 residues. V lost 4 bases and J lost 0, with 16 bases in between. The CDR3 bases are TGTGCCAGCTCACTCGGCGGGACAGCCTTCTCTGGGGCCAACGTCCTGACTTTC. The encoded protein is CASSLGGTAFSGANVLTF.

This clone was counted between two and nine times. Distinct nucleotide sequences in the sample also encode this CDR3. This rearrangement joins TRBV18 to TRBJ1-2; the D is unclear. The V end was cut by 0 bases, the J end by 1 base, with 3 bases between. CDR1 and CDR2 from the germline V gene are KGHSH and LQKENI. The CDR3 extends over 13 amino acids. The CDR3 is CASSPPGNYGYTF. CDR3 nucleotides: TGTGCCAGCTCACCACCCGGTAACTATGGCTACACCTTC. The variable domain in full, completed from reference TRBV18 and TRBJ1-2, reads NAGVMQNPRHLVRRRGQEARLRCSPMKGHSHVYWYRQLPEEGLKFMVYLQKENIIDESGMPKERFSAEFPKEGPSILRIQQVVRGDSAAYFCASSPPGNYGYTFGSGTRLTVV.

Comments on this clone: This sample also contains other DNA sequences that code for the same CDR3. The chain couples TRBV9 to TRBJ2-7; 8 bases line up with TRBD1. The germline V gene has CDR1 SGDLS and CDR2 YYNGEE. The trim removed 0 bases at V and 1 base at J, leaving 0 bases unmatched. This CDR3 is built from 14 residues. The CDR3 sequence: CASSVDRGSYEQYF. The CDR3, as DNA: TGTGCCAGCAGCGTAGACAGGGGGTCCTACGAGCAGTACTTC.